Presented here are 8 T cell receptor beta chains from one specimen sequenced in a study of blood T cell repertoires in COVID-19 (dated by TCRdb to 2019 to 2021). Libraries were built with the immunoSEQ multiplex PCR assay. TCRdb took over this immuneACCESS table, retaining in-frame rearrangements with V and J assigned. Such tables are incomplete; in checked studies, under half of the missing clones stem from an unresolved V gene, and the remainder is unexplained. The sample table records under 90,000 clones; roughly 76% of these occur just once. Jointly, the top ten make up about 16% of the sample. The specimen sequenced was peripheral blood. Every receptor here comes from an elderly woman with active or convalescent COVID-19.

V usage is TRBV3-1 (or the pseudogene TRBV3-2) and J usage is TRBJ1-3; tentative D call: TRBD1 (6 bases). The CDR3 has 13 amino acids. Per the germline V gene, CDR1 is LGHDT and CDR2 is YNNKEL (reference sequence). Trimming took 8 bases from V and 6 from J, leaving 14 bases between them. CDR3 in DNA: TGTGCCAGCGGTACCCGGGGGGCAAACACCATATATTTT. Protein product: CASGTRGANTIYF.

The CDR3, as DNA: TGTGCCAGCAGCCCCCTCGGGGGGGCGATTAACACTGAAGCTTTCTTT. Translated: CASSPLGGAINTEAFF. The V and J genes are TRBV9 and TRBJ1-1; D is possibly TRBD1 (6 bases). The CDR3 covers 16 residues. The V end was cut by 4 bases, the J end by 2 bases, with 18 bases between. Germline assignment: CDR1 SGDLS and CDR2 YYNGEE.

The chain combines TRBV5-8 with TRBJ2-7, with 7 bases aligning to TRBD2. This CDR3 spans 15 amino acids. CDR1 and CDR2 (germline): SGHTS, YDEGEE. V lost 1 base, J lost 1 base, and 5 bases stayed unmatched. CDR3 region: CASSLYEGGSYEQYF. CDR3 coding DNA: TGTGCCAGCAGCTTGTATGAGGGAGGGTCCTACGAGCAGTACTTC.

The rearrangement links TRBV7-3 to TRBJ2-3, with 8 bases aligning to TRBD2. Germline V gene data show CDR1 as SGHTA and CDR2 as FQGTGA. The length of the CDR3 is 16 residues. After removal of 5 bases from V and 6 bases from J, the junction contained 13 bases not matched to a gene. CDR3 residues: CASSPFGGGPTDTQYF. The CDR3 DNA reads TGTGCCAGCAGCCCCTTCGGGGGGGGCCCGACGGATACGCAGTATTTT.

V gene TRBV3-1 (or the pseudogene TRBV3-2) combines with J gene TRBJ2-3; D uncertain. Germline V gives CDR1 LGHDT, CDR2 YNNKEL (reference sequence). CDR3 length: 14 amino acids. V dropped 6 bases and J dropped 0 bases, with 10 bases sitting between them. Here the CDR3 DNA reads TGTGCCAGCAGGGAGAGACTTAGCACAGATACGCAGTATTTT. Amino acid sequence: CASRERLSTDTQYF.

The chain has TRBV3-1 (or the pseudogene TRBV3-2) and TRBJ2-5; 10 bases fit TRBD2. The CDR3 is 16 amino acids. Germline CDR1 is LGHDT and CDR2 is YNNKEL (reference sequence). Trimming removed 1 base from V and 1 base from J; junction bases left unmatched: 3. The CDR3 DNA is TGTGCCAGCAGCCAAGGTTCTAGCGGGGGCCAAGAGACCCAGTACTTC. Translation: CASSQGSSGGQETQYF.

V is TRBV24-1 and J is TRBJ2-5, with a tentative D call TRBD2 (5 bases). Germline V lookup: CDR1 KGHDR, CDR2 SFDVKD. The V gene lost 5 bases and the J gene lost 5 bases, with 8 bases spanning the gap. The CDR3 length is 12 residues. The CDR3 here is CATSASGETQYF. The DNA for the CDR3 is TGTGCCACCAGTGCCTCGGGGGAGACCCAGTACTTC.

The chain uses TRBV28 and TRBJ2-5; D is ambiguous. Trimming cost V 10 bases and J 6 bases, with 12 bases left between them. CDR1 is MDHEN, CDR2 SYDVKM, per germline. The CDR3 totals 11 residues. The CDR3 sequence is CANPLGQTQYF. As DNA, the CDR3 is TGTGCCAACCCCCTAGGCCAGACCCAGTACTTC.